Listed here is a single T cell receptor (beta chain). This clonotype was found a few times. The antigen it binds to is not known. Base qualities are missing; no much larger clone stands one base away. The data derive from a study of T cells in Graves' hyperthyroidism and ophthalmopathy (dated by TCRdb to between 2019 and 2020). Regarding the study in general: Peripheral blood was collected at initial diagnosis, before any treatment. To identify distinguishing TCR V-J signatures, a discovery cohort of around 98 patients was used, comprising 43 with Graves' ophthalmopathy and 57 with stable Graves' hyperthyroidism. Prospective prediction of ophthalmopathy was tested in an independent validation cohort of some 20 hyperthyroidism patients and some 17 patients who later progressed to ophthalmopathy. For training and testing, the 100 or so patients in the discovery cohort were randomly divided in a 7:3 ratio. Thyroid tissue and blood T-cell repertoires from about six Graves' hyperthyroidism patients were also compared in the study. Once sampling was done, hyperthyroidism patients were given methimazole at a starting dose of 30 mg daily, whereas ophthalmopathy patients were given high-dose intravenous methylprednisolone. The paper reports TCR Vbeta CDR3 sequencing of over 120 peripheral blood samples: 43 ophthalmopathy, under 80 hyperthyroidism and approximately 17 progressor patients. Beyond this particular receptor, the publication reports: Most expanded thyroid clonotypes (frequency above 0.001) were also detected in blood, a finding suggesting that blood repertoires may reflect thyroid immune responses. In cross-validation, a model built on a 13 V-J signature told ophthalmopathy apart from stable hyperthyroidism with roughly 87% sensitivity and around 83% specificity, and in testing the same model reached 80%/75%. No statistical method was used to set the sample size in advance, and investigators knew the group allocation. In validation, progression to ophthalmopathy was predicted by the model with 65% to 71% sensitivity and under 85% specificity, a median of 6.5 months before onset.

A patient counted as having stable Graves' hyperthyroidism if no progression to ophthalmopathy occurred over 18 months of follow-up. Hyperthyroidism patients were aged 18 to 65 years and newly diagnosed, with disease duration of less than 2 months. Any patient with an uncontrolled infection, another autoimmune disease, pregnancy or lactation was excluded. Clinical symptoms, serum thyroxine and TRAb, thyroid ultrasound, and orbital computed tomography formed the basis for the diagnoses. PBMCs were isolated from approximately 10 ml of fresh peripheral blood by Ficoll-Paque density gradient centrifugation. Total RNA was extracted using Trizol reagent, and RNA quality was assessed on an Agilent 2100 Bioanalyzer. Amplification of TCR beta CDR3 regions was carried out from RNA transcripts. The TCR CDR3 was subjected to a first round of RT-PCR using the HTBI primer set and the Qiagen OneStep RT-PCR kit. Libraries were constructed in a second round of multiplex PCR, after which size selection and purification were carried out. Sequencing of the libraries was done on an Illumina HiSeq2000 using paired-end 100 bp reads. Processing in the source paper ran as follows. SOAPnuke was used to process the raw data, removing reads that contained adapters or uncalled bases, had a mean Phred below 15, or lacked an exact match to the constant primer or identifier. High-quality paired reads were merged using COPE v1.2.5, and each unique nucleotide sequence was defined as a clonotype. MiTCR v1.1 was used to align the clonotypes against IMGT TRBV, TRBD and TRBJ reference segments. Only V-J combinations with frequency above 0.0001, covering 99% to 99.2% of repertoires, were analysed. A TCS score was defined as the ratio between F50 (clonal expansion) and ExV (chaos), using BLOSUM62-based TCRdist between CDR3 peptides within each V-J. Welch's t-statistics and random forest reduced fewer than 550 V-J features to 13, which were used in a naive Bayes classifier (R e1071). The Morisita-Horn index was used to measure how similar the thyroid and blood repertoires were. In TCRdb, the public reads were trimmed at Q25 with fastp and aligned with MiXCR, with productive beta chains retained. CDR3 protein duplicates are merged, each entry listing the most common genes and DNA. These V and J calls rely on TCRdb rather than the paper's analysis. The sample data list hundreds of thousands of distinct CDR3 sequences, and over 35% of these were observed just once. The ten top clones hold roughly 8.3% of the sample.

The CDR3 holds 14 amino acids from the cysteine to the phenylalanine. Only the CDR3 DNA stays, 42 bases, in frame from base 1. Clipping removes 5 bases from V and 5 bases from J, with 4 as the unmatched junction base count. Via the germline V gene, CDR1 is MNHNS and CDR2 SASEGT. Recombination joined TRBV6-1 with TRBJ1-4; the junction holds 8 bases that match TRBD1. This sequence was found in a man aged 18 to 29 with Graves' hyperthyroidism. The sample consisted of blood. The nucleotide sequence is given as TGTGCCAGCAGTACACAGGGGGGGAATGAAAAACTGTTTTTT. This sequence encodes CASSTQGGNEKLFF.